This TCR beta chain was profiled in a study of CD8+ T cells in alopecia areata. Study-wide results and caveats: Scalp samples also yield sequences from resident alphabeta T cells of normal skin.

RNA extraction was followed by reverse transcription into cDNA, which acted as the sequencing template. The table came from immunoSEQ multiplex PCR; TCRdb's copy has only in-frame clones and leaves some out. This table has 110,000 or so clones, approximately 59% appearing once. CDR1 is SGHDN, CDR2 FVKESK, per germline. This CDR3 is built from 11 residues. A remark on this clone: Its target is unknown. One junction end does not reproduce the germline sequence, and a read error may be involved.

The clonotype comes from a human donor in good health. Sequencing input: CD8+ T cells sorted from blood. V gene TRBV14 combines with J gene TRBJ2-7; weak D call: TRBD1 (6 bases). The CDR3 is CASTQGGEQYF. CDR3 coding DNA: TGTGCCAGCACCCAAGGGGGCGAGCAGTACTTC.